The sequence of this TCR beta chain was determined in a study of OX40 agonist ivuxolimab in advanced cancers. Broader study findings: In general, CD8+ T cells held more expanded clones than CD4+ did, on average.

Autoimmune disease history or systemic immunosuppression led to patient exclusion. The assay was immunoSEQ multiplex PCR, and TCRdb's table has in-frame clones only and misses some. The table records some 37,000 clones, about 87% of them present only once. The CDR3 runs 16 residues. The V gene lost 0 bases and the J gene lost 8 bases, with 19 bases spanning the gap. Germline V gene data show CDR1 as LNHNV and CDR2 as YYDKDF (reference sequence). Notes on this clone: The antigen is not known.

Sample: CD4+ or CD8+ T cells sorted from blood, taken in a trial of the OX40 agonist ivuxolimab. This TCR was sampled from an adult with an advanced solid tumor such as melanoma, head and neck, liver or kidney cancer. J is TRBJ1-2 and V is TRBV15; D gene unclear. CDR3 amino acids: CATSRDREPTIVGYTF. The CDR3 bases are TGTGCCACCAGCAGAGACCGGGAACCTACCATAGTGGGCTACACCTTC.